This T cell receptor (beta chain) was identified in a study of T cell changes during pregnancy in multiple sclerosis. Germline CDR1 and CDR2: MNHEY and SMNVEV (reference sequence). V was pared by 2 bases and J by 8 bases, with 8 bases of the junction left unmatched. This CDR3 has 16 residues. TCRdb's copy holds only in-frame clones and misses some; the assay was immunoSEQ multiplex PCR. Of 85,000 to 90,000 clones listed, around 93% were seen once; the top ten hold roughly 2%. The receptor was isolated from a female donor in good health, enrolled as a control in a pregnancy study. The sample consisted of peripheral blood, taken in the first trimester of pregnancy. The V and J genes are TRBV27 and TRBJ2-4; the match to TRBD2 covers 11 bases. The CDR3 nucleotides are TGTGCCAGCAGTTTACTTAGCGGGGGGGCCGGGGACATTCAGTACTTC. Amino acids: CASSLLSGGAGDIQYF.